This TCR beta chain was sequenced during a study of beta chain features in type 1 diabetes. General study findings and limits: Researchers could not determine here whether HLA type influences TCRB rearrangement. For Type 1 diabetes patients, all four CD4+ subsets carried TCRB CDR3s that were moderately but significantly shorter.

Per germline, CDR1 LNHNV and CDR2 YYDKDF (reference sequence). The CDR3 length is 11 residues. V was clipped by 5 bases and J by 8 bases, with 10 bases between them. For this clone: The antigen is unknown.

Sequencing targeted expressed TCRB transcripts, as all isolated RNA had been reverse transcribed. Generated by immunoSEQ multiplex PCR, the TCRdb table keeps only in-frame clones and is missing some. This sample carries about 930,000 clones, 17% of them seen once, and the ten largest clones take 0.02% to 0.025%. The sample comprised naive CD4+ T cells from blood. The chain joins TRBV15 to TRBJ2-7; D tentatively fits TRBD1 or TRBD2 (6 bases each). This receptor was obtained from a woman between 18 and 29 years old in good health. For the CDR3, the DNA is TGTGCCACCAGCGGGGGGCTTCAGCAGTACTTC. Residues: CATSGGLQQYF.